This TCR beta chain was found in a study of blood T cells in healthy people across ages. Study-wide results and limits: Researchers report that TCR beta diversity correlated strongly with naive T cell percentage. Changes seen in expanded clonotypes were possibly confounded by donor CMV status left unknown.

The CDR3 is 15 residues long. J gave up 6 bases and V 0 bases, and 8 bases lay outside the gene matches. CDR1 SGHRS and CDR2 YFSETQ come from the germline V gene. This clonotype showed up just a few times. What it binds is unknown. Primers used in a second PCR of roughly 7 to 12 cycles were a sample-barcoded 5' primer and a J-beta primer mix. TCRdb re-analysed the 5' RACE reads in MiXCR, keeping a single row per CDR3 protein. This table holds 800,000 to 950,000 distinct CDR3 sequences, under 40% found once. Material: blood. The TCR comes from a man in his late teens or twenties in good health. The chain employs TRBV5-1 and TRBJ2-7, with 8 bases identical to TRBD1. The chain's CDR3 is CASSLDSGGFFEQYF. In DNA form, the CDR3 reads TGCGCCAGCAGCTTGGATTCAGGGGGCTTCTTCGAGCAGTACTTC.